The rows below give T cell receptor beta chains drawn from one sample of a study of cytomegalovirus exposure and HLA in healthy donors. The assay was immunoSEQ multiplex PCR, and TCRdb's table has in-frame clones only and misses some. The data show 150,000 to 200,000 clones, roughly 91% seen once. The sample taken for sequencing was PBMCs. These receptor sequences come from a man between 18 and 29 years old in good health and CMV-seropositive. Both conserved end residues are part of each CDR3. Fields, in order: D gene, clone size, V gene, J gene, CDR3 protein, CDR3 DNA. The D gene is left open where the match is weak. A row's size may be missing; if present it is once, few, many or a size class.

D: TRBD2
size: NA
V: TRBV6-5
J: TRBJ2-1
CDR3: CASSYGTSGRNEQFF
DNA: TGTGCCAGCAGTTACGGGACTAGCGGGAGAAATGAGCAGTTCTTC

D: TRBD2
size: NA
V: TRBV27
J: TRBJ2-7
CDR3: CASSPGLAGAPEQYF
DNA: TGTGCCAGCAGTCCCGGACTAGCGGGAGCGCCCGAGCAGTACTTC

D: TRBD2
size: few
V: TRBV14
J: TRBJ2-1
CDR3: CASSQHPGLAVLGARNEQFF
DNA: TGTGCCAGCAGCCAACACCCGGGACTAGCCGTGTTGGGGGCCCGCAATGAGCAGTTCTTC

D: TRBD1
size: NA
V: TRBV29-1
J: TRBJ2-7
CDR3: CSVFGTGGSYEQYF
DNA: TGCAGCGTCTTTGGGACAGGGGGCTCCTACGAGCAGTACTTC

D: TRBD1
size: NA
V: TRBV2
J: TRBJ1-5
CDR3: CASSPRTGVQPQHF
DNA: TGTGCCAGCAGTCCCCGGACAGGGGTTCAGCCCCAGCATTTT

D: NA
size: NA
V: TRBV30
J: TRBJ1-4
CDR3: CAWSVPGLMEKLFF
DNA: TGTGCCTGGAGTGTTCCAGGGCTTATGGAAAAACTGTTTTTT

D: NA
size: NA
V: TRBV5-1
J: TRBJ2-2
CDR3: CASRDRTNTGELFF
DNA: TGCGCCAGTAGAGACAGAACTAACACCGGGGAGCTGTTTTTT

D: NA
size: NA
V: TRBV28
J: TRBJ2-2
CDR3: CASSLQNTGELFF
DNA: TGTGCCAGCAGTTTACAGAACACCGGGGAGCTGTTTTTT

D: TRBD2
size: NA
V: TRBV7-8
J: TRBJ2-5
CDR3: CASSPREGRETQYF
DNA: TGTGCCAGCAGCCCGCGGGAGGGGCGGGAGACCCAGTACTTC

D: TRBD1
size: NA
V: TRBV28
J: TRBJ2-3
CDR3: CASIEDRVVNTQYF
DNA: TGTGCCAGCATCGAGGACAGGGTGGTAAATACGCAGTATTTT

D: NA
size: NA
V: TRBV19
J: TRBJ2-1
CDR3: CASSDLEWTYEQFF
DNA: TGTGCCAGTAGTGATTTGGAGTGGACATATGAGCAGTTCTTC

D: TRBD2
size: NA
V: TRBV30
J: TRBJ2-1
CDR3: CAWTAGTSPLNEQFF
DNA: TGTGCCTGGACAGCCGGGACTAGCCCCCTTAATGAGCAGTTCTTC

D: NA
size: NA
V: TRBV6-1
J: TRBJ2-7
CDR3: CASRIFREYEQYF
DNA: TGTGCCAGCAGAATATTCAGGGAATACGAGCAGTACTTC

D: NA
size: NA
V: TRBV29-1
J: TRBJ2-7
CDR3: CSVGKTGEAYEQYF
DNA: TGCAGCGTTGGTAAAACAGGGGAGGCCTACGAGCAGTACTTC

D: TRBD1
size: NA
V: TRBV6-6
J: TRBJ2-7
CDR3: CASRRGQDISYEQYF
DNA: TGTGCCAGCAGACGGGGACAGGACATAAGCTACGAGCAGTACTTC

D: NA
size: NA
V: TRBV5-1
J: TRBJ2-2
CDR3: CASSPTGGILAGRLGELFF
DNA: TGCGCCAGCAGCCCGACAGGGGGCATTCTAGCGGGAAGGTTGGGGGAGCTGTTTTTT

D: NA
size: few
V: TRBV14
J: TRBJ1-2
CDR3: CASSKLQGFYGYTF
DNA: TGTGCCAGCAGCAAACTGCAGGGGTTCTATGGCTACACCTTC